This paragraph reports one T cell receptor (beta chain). CDR1 is DFQATT and CDR2 is SNEGSKA in the germline V gene (reference sequence). V lost 2 bases and J 1 base, leaving 17 bases between the germline ends. The CDR3 covers 16 residues. TCRdb reanalysed the RT-PCR reads using MiXCR and keeps one entry per CDR3 protein. The sample has roughly 960,000 distinct CDR3 sequences, around 17% seen once; the top ten hold 5% to 6.5%. This sample stems from a study of patients and donors after allogeneic stem cell transplantation. The TCR comes from a human donor who was either an allogeneic HSCT recipient or a stem cell or donor lymphocyte infusion donor (not recorded which). It is not recorded whose cells these are; they may come from a transplant donor. Specimen: blood, either unsorted or a sorted T cell fraction (not recorded which). This rearrangement joins TRBV20-1 to TRBJ1-1; no definite D call. CDR3 sequence: CSARPTGPSANTEAFF. The DNA for the CDR3 is TGCAGTGCTAGACCCACCGGACCTTCCGCGAACACTGAAGCTTTCTTT.